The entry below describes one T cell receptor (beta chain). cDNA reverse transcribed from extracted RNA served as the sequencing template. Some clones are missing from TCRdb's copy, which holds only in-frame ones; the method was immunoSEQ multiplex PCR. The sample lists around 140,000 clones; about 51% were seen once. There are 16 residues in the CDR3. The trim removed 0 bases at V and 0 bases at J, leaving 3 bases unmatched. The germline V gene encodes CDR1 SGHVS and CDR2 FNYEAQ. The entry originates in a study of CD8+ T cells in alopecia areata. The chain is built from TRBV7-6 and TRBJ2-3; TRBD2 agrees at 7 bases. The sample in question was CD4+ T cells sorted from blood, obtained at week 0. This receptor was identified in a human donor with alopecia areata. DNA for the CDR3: TGTGCCAGCAGCTTAGCACTAGCGCGTAGCACAGATACGCAGTATTTT. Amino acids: CASSLALARSTDTQYF.